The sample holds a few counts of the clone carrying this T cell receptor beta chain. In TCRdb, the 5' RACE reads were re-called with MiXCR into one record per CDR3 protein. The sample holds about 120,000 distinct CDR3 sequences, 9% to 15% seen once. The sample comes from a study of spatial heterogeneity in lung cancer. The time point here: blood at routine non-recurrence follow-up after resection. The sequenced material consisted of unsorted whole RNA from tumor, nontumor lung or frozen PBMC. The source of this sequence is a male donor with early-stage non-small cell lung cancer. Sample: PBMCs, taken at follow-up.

This CDR3 reads CASSEGTGYGYTF. CDR3 nucleotide sequence: TGTGCCAGCAGTGAAGGGACAGGCTATGGCTACACCTTC. This chain uses TRBV25-1 with TRBJ1-2, with TRBD1 matching 8 bases. Germline V gives CDR1 MGHDK, CDR2 SYGVNS. V shed 2 bases and J 4 bases; nucleotides not matched to a gene: 0. The CDR3 has 13 residues.